Listed below are T cell receptor beta chains from one sample, sequenced in a study. TCRdb redid the calling of the RT-PCR reads with MiXCR, one entry per CDR3 protein. The sample includes hundreds of thousands of distinct CDR3 sequences, 14% seen only once; the top ten take roughly 3.6%. The sequencing sample was made of memory CD4+ T cells from blood. The receptor set was obtained from a female donor in good health, serving as a healthy control. Both conserved end residues are part of each CDR3. The D gene is left open where the match is weak. The size of a clone is reported for some rows only, either as once, few or many, or as a class for expanded clones.

clone_size,d_call,j_call,v_call,cdr3_aa,cdr3_nt
.,.,TRBJ2-7,TRBV20-1,CSAQPSRDEQYF,TGCAGTGCTCAACCCTCACGAGACGAGCAGTACTTC
few,.,TRBJ2-1,TRBV5-1,CASRPGSTDEQFF,TGCGCCAGCAGGCCCGGGAGTACCGATGAGCAGTTCTTC
many,TRBD2,TRBJ2-7,TRBV12-3/TRBV12-4,CASSLSPGLAGETSYEQYF,TGTGCCAGCAGTTTAAGCCCGGGACTAGCGGGAGAAACGTCCTACGAGCAGTACTTC
few,TRBD1,TRBJ1-1,TRBV2,CASSKQGEEVEAFF,TGTGCCAGCAGCAAACAGGGGGAAGAGGTCGAAGCTTTCTTT
few,.,TRBJ2-7,TRBV5-6,CASSLGGMGYEQYF,TGTGCCAGCAGCTTGGGGGGAATGGGCTACGAGCAGTACTTC
many,.,TRBJ2-3,TRBV20-1,CSADSGVLGVDTQYF,TGCAGTGCTGACTCGGGAGTTTTAGGTGTAGATACGCAGTATTTT
.,TRBD2,TRBJ2-1,TRBV6-2/TRBV6-3,CASSYDGGGETFF,TGTGCCAGCAGTTACGATGGGGGGGGGGAGACGTTCTTC
.,.,TRBJ2-6,TRBV7-2,CASSLAWTGANVLTF,TGTGCCAGCAGCTTGGCCTGGACTGGGGCCAACGTCCTGACTTTC
.,.,TRBJ1-1,TRBV6-2/TRBV6-3,CASSVSGMGTEAFF,TGTGCCAGCTCAGTATCAGGGATGGGGACTGAAGCTTTCTTT
.,.,TRBJ1-1,TRBV4-2,CASSQAGVGAFF,TGTGCCAGCAGCCAAGCAGGGGTAGGAGCTTTCTTT
few,.,TRBJ1-2,TRBV9,CASSVGAALNYGYTF,TGTGCCAGCAGCGTAGGGGCGGCGCTAAACTATGGCTACACCTTC
many,.,TRBJ2-7,TRBV29-1,CSVGLGSFLRYEQYF,TGCAGCGTTGGCCTGGGCAGTTTCCTTCGATATGAGCAGTACTTC
many,TRBD2,TRBJ2-2,TRBV6-4,CASPRVAGRPGELFF,TGTGCCAGCCCGCGGGTAGCGGGAAGACCCGGGGAGCTGTTTTTT
few,.,TRBJ2-3,TRBV20-1,CSARDPWGGATDTQYF,TGCAGTGCTAGAGACCCCTGGGGCGGGGCCACAGATACGCAGTATTTT
many,TRBD1,TRBJ1-1,TRBV20-1,CSARPSTGVSEAFF,TGCAGTGCTAGACCAAGCACAGGGGTCTCTGAAGCTTTCTTT
.,.,TRBJ2-5,TRBV5-1,CASSLGASKETQYF,TGCGCCAGCAGCTTGGGAGCCAGTAAAGAGACCCAGTACTTC
many,.,TRBJ1-2,TRBV7-2,CASSPPAGYGYTF,TGTGCCAGCAGCCCTCCAGCCGGCTATGGCTACACCTTC
.,.,TRBJ2-5,TRBV7-9,CASSLGSGTLLRETQYF,TGTGCCAGCAGCTTAGGGTCGGGGACTCTTTTACGGGAGACCCAGTACTTC
.,.,TRBJ1-1,TRBV7-9,CASSLSVAWGARTEAFF,TGTGCCAGCAGCTTAAGTGTCGCTTGGGGGGCGAGAACTGAAGCTTTCTTT
.,.,TRBJ2-5,TRBV5-1,CASSSWTTQETQYF,TGCGCCAGCAGCTCCTGGACGACTCAAGAGACCCAGTACTTC
.,TRBD1,TRBJ2-5,TRBV10-2,CASSEPGQGQETQYF,TGCGCCAGCAGTGAGCCGGGACAGGGACAAGAGACCCAGTACTTC
.,.,TRBJ1-3,TRBV12-3/TRBV12-4,CASSLTDSGNTIYF,TGTGCCAGCAGTCTGACGGACTCTGGAAACACCATATATTTT
few,.,TRBJ1-2,TRBV3-1,CASSQWAGVGYGYTF,TGTGCCAGCAGCCAATGGGCAGGGGTAGGCTATGGCTACACCTTC
.,.,TRBJ2-1,TRBV24-1,CATSDPGLPYNEQFF,TGTGCCACCAGTGATCCCGGGTTACCCTACAATGAGCAGTTCTTC